This TCR beta chain was captured by sequencing in a study of control samples from healthy donors and cancer patients. The germline CDR1 and CDR2 sequences are LNHDA and SQIVND (reference sequence). The junction had 4 bases not matched to a gene; V was cut back by 2 bases and J by 4 bases. The CDR3 totals 16 residues. Clones were read by immunoSEQ multiplex PCR, and TCRdb kept only the in-frame ones, dropping some. The sample includes roughly 450,000 clones, 75% to 95% of them seen just once. The sequence derives from a man in his forties or fifties with head and neck cancer. Input material: PBMCs. This sequence joins TRBV19 and TRBJ2-2; 10 nucleotides line up with TRBD2. The CDR3, as DNA: TGTGCCAGTAGTATACCTAGCGGGGGACGCACCGGGGAGCTGTTTTTT. Protein: CASSIPSGGRTGELFF.